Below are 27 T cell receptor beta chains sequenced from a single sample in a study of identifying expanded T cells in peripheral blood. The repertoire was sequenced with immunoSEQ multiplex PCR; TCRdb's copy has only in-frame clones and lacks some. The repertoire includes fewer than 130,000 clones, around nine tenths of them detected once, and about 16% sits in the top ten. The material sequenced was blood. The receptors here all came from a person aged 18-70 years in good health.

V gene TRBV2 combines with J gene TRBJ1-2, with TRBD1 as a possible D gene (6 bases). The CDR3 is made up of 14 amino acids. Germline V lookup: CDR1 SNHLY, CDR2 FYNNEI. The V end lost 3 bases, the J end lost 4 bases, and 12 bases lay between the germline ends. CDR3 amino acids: CASSDSGGIYGYTF. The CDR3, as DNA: TGTGCCAGCAGTGATAGCGGGGGCATCTATGGCTACACCTTC.

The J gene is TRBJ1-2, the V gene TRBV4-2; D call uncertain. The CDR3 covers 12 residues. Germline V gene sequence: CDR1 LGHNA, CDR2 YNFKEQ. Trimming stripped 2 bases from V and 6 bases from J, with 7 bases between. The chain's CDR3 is CASSQLPHGYTF. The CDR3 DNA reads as TGTGCCAGCAGCCAACTTCCACATGGCTACACCTTC.

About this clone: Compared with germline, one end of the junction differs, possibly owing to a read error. CDR3 amino acids: CASSTTGYMNTEALF. In DNA, the CDR3 is TGTGCCAGCAGCACGACAGGGTACATGAACACTGAAGCTCTCTTT. The chain carries TRBV5-6 and TRBJ1-1; 7 bases are a match to TRBD1. This CDR3 has 15 amino acids. Germline assignment: CDR1 SGHDT and CDR2 YYEEEE.

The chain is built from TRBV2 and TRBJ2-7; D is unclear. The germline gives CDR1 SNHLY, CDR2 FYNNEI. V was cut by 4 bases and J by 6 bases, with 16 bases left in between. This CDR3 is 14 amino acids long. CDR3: CASSGVGMPAEQYF. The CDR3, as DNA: TGTGCCAGCAGTGGCGTGGGTATGCCCGCCGAGCAGTACTTC.

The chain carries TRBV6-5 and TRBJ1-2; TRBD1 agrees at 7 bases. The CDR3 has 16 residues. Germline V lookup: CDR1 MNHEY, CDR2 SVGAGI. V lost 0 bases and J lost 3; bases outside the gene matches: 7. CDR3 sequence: CASSYSILGGDYGYTF. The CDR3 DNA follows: TGTGCCAGCAGTTACTCGATACTAGGGGGCGACTATGGCTACACCTTC.

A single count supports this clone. CDR3 residues: CASSLAQGPPYEQYF. The CDR3 bases are TGTGCCAGCAGCTTGGCCCAGGGCCCTCCCTACGAGCAGTACTTC. This rearrangement joins TRBV5-4 to TRBJ2-7; D possibly corresponds to TRBD1 (5 bases). There are 15 residues in the CDR3. Germline loops: CDR1 SGHNT, CDR2 YYREEE (reference sequence). V was shortened by 0 bases and J by 2 bases, with 12 bases between the two germline ends.

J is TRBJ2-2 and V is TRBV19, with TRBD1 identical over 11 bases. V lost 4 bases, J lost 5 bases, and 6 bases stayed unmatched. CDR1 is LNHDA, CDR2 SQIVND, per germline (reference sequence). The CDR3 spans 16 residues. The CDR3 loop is CASSNQDRGRTGELFF. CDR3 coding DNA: TGTGCCAGTAGTAACCAGGACAGGGGGCGAACCGGGGAGCTGTTTTTT.

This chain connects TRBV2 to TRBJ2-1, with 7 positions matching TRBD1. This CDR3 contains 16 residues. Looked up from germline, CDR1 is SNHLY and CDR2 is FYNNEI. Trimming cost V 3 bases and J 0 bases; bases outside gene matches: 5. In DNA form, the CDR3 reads TGTGCCAGCAGTGATGCAGGGGGAAGCTCCTACAATGAGCAGTTCTTC. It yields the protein CASSDAGGSSYNEQFF.

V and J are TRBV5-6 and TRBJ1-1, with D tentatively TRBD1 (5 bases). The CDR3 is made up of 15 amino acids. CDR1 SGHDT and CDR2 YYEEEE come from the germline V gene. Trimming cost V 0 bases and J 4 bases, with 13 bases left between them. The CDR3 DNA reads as TGTGCCAGCAGCTTGGATATGGCAGGGAGCACTGAAGCTTTCTTT. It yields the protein CASSLDMAGSTEAFF.

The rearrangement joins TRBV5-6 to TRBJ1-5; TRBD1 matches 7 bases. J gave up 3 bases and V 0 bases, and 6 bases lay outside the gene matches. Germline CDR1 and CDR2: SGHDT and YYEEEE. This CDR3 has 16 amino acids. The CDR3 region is CASSLEGAPNNQPQHF. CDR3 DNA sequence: TGTGCCAGCAGCTTGGAGGGGGCGCCTAACAATCAGCCCCAGCATTTT. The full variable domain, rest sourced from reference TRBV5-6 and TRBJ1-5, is DAGVTQSPTHLIKTRGQQVTLRCSPKSGHDTVSWYQQALGQGPQFIFQYYEEEERQRGNFPDRFSGHQFPNYSSELNVNALLLGDSALYLCASSLEGAPNNQPQHFGDGTRLSIL.

CDR3 nucleotide sequence: TGTGCCAGCAGAAGGTCCTATAATTCACCCCTCCACTTT. This encodes CASRRSYNSPLHF. The chain uses TRBV6-6 and TRBJ1-6, with D hard to call. Germline assignment: CDR1 MNHNY and CDR2 SVGAGI (reference sequence). There are 13 residues in the CDR3. V gave up 6 bases and J gave up 1 base, with 4 bases separating them.

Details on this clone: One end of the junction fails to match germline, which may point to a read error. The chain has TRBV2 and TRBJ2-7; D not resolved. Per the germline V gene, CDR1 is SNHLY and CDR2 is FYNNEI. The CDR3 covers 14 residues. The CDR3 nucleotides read TGTGCCAGCAGCGCCTATGACGTTGAGGCCCTTAAAACTTTC. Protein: CASSAYDVEALKTF. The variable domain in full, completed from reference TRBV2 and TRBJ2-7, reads EPEVTQTPSHQVTQMGQEVILRCVPISNHLYFYWYRQILGQKVEFLVSFYNNEISEKSEIFDDQFSVERPDGSNFTLKIRSTKLEDSAMYFCASSAYDVEALKTFGPGTRLTVT.

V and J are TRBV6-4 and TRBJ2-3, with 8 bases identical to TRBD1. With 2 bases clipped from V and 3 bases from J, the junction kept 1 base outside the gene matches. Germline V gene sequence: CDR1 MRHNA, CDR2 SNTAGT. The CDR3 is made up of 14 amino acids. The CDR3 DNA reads TGTGCCAGCAGTGACCAGGGGGCAACAGATACGCAGTATTTT. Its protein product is CASSDQGATDTQYF.

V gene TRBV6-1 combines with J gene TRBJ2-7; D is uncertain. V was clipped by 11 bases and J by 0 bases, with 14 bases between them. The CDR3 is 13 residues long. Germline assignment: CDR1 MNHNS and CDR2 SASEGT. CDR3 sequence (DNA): TGTGCCGTCAGGATCCCCTTCTCCTACGAGCAGTACTTC. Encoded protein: CAVRIPFSYEQYF.

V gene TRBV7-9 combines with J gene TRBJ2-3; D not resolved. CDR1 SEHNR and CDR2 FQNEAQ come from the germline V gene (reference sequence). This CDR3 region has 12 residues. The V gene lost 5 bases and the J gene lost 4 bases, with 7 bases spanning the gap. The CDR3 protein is CASSQVADTQYF. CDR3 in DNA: TGTGCCAGCAGCCAGGTCGCAGATACGCAGTATTTT.

For the CDR3, the DNA is TGCAGCGTTGGGCACCTAAATCAGCCCCAGCATTTT. Amino acids: CSVGHLNQPQHF. The chain employs TRBV29-1 and TRBJ1-5; D is undetermined. Deletions cut 4 bases from V and 4 bases from J, with 8 bases between. Germline V lookup: CDR1 SQVTM, CDR2 ANQGSEA. The CDR3 runs 12 residues.

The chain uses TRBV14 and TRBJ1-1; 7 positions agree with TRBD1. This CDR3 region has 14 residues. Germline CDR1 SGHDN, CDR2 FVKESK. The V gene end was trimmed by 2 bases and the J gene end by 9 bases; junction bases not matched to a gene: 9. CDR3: CASSQIGGGVKAFF. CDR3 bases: TGTGCCAGCAGCCAAATCGGAGGGGGCGTTAAAGCTTTCTTT.

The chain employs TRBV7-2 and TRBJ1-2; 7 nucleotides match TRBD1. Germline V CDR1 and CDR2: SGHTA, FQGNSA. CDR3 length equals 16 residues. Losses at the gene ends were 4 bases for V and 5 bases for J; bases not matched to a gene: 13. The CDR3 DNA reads TGTGCCAGCAGCTCACCTTCACAGGGGATCGGTTATGGCTACACCTTC. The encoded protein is CASSSPSQGIGYGYTF.

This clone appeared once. The CDR3 is CASSTRQGAKAPLHF. CDR3 nucleotides: TGTGCCAGCAGTACCAGACAGGGGGCAAAGGCACCCCTCCACTTT. The V call is TRBV27, the J call TRBJ1-6; 10 bases align to TRBD1. The length of the CDR3 is 15 residues. Germline CDR1 is MNHEY and CDR2 is SMNVEV (reference sequence). Trimming at V came to 5 bases and at J to 11 bases, leaving 9 bases not matched to a gene.

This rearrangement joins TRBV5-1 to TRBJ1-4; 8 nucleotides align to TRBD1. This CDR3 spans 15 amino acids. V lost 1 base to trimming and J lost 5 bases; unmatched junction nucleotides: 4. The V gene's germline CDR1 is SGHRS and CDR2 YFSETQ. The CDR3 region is CASSLLSGGNEKLFF. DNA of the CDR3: TGCGCCAGCAGCTTGTTGTCAGGGGGCAATGAAAAACTGTTTTTT.

CDR3 in DNA: TGTGCCAGCAGCCCCCGGGGGAGCAGGGGAAATGGCTACACCTTC. This translates into CASSPRGSRGNGYTF. The chain links TRBV5-5 to TRBJ1-2; TRBD1 might be the D (6 bases). The germline V and J ends were trimmed by 4 bases and 6 bases, with 19 bases remaining between them. There are 15 residues in the CDR3. Germline CDR1 and CDR2: SGHKS and YYEKEE (reference sequence).

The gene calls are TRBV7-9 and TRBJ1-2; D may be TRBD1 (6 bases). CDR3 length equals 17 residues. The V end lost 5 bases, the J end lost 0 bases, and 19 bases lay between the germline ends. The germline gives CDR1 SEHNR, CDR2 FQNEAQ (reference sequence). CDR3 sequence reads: CASSQPIGQSTNYGYTF. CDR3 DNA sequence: TGTGCCAGCAGCCAACCTATCGGACAGAGTACTAACTATGGCTACACCTTC.

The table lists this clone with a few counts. Written as DNA, the CDR3 is TGTGCCAGCTCTGGAAGTACTGACAATGAGCAGTTCTTC. Its protein is CASSGSTDNEQFF. The chain joins TRBV18 to TRBJ2-1; D gene uncertain. Trimming pared 6 bases from V and 5 bases from J, leaving 11 bases between. CDR3 length: 13 residues. Germline lookup yields CDR1 KGHSH and CDR2 LQKENI.

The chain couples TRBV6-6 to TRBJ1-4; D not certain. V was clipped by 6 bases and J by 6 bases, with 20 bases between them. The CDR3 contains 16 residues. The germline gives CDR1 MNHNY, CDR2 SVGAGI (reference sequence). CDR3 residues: CASSPGGTPLDEKLFF. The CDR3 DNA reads TGTGCCAGCAGCCCGGGTGGTACACCGCTCGATGAAAAACTGTTTTTT.

The CDR3 DNA follows: TGTGCCAGCAGTTTATTGGGAGGTAATGAGCAGTTCTTC. Translated: CASSLLGGNEQFF. This chain links TRBV28 with TRBJ2-1; D is possibly TRBD2 (6 bases). V lost 1 base and J 7 bases, leaving 8 bases between the germline ends. CDR3 length: 13 amino acids. Germline V gene sequence: CDR1 MDHEN, CDR2 SYDVKM.

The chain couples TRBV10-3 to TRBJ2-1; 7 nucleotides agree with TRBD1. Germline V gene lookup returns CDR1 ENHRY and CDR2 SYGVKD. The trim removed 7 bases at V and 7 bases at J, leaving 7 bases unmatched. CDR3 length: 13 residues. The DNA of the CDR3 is TGTGCCATCACCCGAGACAGGGAAAATGAGCAGTTCTTC. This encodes CAITRDRENEQFF.

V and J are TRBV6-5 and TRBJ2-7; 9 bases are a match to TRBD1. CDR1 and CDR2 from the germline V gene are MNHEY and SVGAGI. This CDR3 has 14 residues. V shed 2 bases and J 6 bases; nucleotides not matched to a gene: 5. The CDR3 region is CASSYQGQGSEQYF. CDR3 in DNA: TGTGCCAGCAGTTACCAGGGACAGGGAAGCGAGCAGTACTTC.